Below, 16 T cell receptor beta chains from the same sample are listed, as sequenced in a study of regulatory T cells in long-lasting Graves disease. Building the TCR beta libraries relied on iRepertoire HTBI primers, and CDR3 regions underwent Arm-PCR. TCRdb passed the multiplex PCR reads through MiXCR, listing each CDR3 protein once. The table has 600,000 to 800,000 distinct CDR3 sequences, 25% to 35% seen once. Indicated time point: persistent/refractory GD, antithyroid drugs over 5 years with positive TRAb. Researchers made the TCR library from RNA that was extracted from PBMCs. Sample: peripheral blood mononuclear cells (PBMCs), taken when the disease was refractory, from a patient treated with antithyroid drugs. These receptor sequences come from a female donor with Graves disease.

V and J are TRBV29-1 and TRBJ2-7; 8 bases fit TRBD2. Germline V CDR1 and CDR2: SQVTM, ANQGSEA. CDR3 length: 16 amino acids. Germline trimming cut 7 bases from V and 3 bases from J; bases unmatched to any gene: 17. CDR3 residues: CSAEVASGQPVYEQYF. The CDR3 DNA reads as TGCAGCGCTGAGGTGGCTAGCGGGCAACCTGTCTACGAGCAGTACTTC.

As for this clonotype: A much larger clone differs from this one at a single base, so this may be a read error. The conserved phenylalanine or tryptophan normally closing the CDR3 is absent here, so this likely arose from a read error. V and J are TRBV10-3 and TRBJ1-2; tentative D call: TRBD1 (5 bases). Trimming removed 3 bases at V and 3 bases at J, with 20 bases between. Germline assignment: CDR1 ENHRY and CDR2 SYGVKD. CDR3 length: 17 amino acids. The CDR3 spells CAISDLPEGQEDYGYTS. The CDR3 region has the DNA TGTGCCATCAGTGACCTCCCGGAGGGGCAGGAGGACTATGGCTACACCTCC.

This clonotype was counted between two and nine times. The genes are TRBV19 and TRBJ1-2, with 8 bases matching TRBD1. Germline V gene sequence: CDR1 LNHDA, CDR2 SQIVND (reference sequence). This CDR3 is 13 amino acids long. V gave up 7 bases and J gave up 10 bases; unmatched junction bases: 11. CDR3 DNA sequence: TGTGCCAGTACCGCGGACAGGGAAACTTACTACACCTTC. The encoded protein is CASTADRETYYTF.

In this sample, this clonotype turned up many times. The chain recombines TRBV12-3 or TRBV12-4 with TRBJ1-2, with D possibly being TRBD1 (6 bases). The CDR3 is 13 residues long. V lost 5 bases to trimming and J lost 2 bases, with 9 bases between them. CDR3 DNA: TGTGCCAGCAGTCCTACAGGGAACTATGGCTACACCTTC. It codes for CASSPTGNYGYTF.

A few counts support this clonotype. The chain's CDR3 is CASSARPGDATHQPQHF. In nucleotides, the CDR3 is TGTGCCAGCAGCGCGAGGCCAGGGGACGCTACTCATCAGCCCCAGCATTTT. V usage is TRBV2 and J usage is TRBJ1-5, with a possible D match to TRBD1 (6 bases). Trimming pared 6 bases from V and 5 bases from J, leaving 23 bases between. The CDR3 loop spans 17 amino acids. Germline CDR1 and CDR2: SNHLY and FYNNEI.

The table lists this clonotype with many counts. The chain joins TRBV27 to TRBJ1-1; 8 bases map to TRBD1. Germline V gene data show CDR1 as MNHEY and CDR2 as SMNVEV (reference sequence). V dropped 8 bases and J dropped 6; count of bases not matched to a gene: 5. The CDR3 extends over 12 amino acids. The CDR3 here is CASGQGLAEAFF. DNA of the CDR3: TGTGCCAGCGGACAGGGTTTGGCTGAAGCTTTCTTT.

V is TRBV12-3 or TRBV12-4 and J is TRBJ1-1; 8 bases fit TRBD1. V dropped 6 bases and J dropped 6; count of bases not matched to a gene: 9. This CDR3 has 14 residues. DNA of the CDR3: TGTGCCAGCAGAACGACCAGGGGGCTAGCTGAAGCTTTCTTT. Translation: CASRTTRGLAEAFF.

Only a few counts were recorded for this clonotype. This chain uses TRBV6-1 with TRBJ1-5, with D maybe TRBD1 (6 bases). Trimming removed 10 bases at V and 5 bases at J, with 12 bases between. Germline V gives CDR1 MNHNS, CDR2 SASEGT. This CDR3 contains 12 residues. CDR3 in amino acids: CAIGTLDQPQHF. CDR3 in DNA: TGTGCCATCGGGACATTGGATCAGCCCCAGCATTTT.

A few counts support this clonotype. The V and J genes are TRBV6-1 and TRBJ2-2; D is undetermined. From germline, CDR1 is MNHNS and CDR2 SASEGT. CDR3 length: 16 amino acids. Trimming stripped 5 bases from V and 3 bases from J, with 16 bases between. The CDR3 here is CASSISTPPYTGELFF. The CDR3 coding sequence is TGTGCCAGCAGTATATCCACCCCCCCTTACACCGGGGAGCTGTTTTTT.

The rearrangement uses TRBV11-1 and TRBJ2-6; 7 nucleotides agree with TRBD1. The germline gives CDR1 SGHAT, CDR2 FQDESV (reference sequence). There are 17 residues in the CDR3. Trimming took 5 bases from V and 0 from J; bases not matched to a gene: 7. The CDR3 sequence is CASSLTGQISGANVLTF. Here the CDR3 DNA reads TGTGCCAGCAGCCTCACGGGACAGATCTCTGGGGCCAACGTCCTGACTTTC.

The V call is TRBV5-1, the J call TRBJ1-1; D is unclear. V was pared by 4 bases and J by 1 base, with 11 bases between. Germline V CDR1 and CDR2: SGHRS, YFSETQ. The CDR3 is 14 amino acids. The CDR3 protein is CASSQFLSNTEAFF. The CDR3 coding sequence is TGCGCCAGCAGCCAGTTTCTTTCGAACACTGAAGCTTTCTTT.

The rearrangement uses TRBV20-1 and TRBJ2-5, with D tentatively TRBD2 (6 bases). V lost 3 bases and J 5 bases, leaving 19 bases between the germline ends. Per the germline V gene, CDR1 is DFQATT and CDR2 is SNEGSKA (reference sequence). The CDR3 consists of 15 residues. CDR3 residues: CSAREGPGVTETQYF. DNA of the CDR3: TGCAGTGCTAGGGAAGGGCCGGGGGTTACCGAGACCCAGTACTTC.

This clonotype was picked up many times. The chain links TRBV2 to TRBJ1-5; D is unresolved. The V end lost 6 bases, the J end lost 4 bases, and 10 bases lay between the germline ends. The germline V gene encodes CDR1 SNHLY and CDR2 FYNNEI. CDR3 length: 13 residues. In DNA, the CDR3 is TGTGCCAGCAGAGCGGACCTAAATCAGCCCCAGCATTTT. Encoded protein: CASRADLNQPQHF.

This chain links TRBV5-1 with TRBJ2-4, with D perhaps being TRBD1 or TRBD2 (5 bases each). V lost 4 bases and J 8 bases, leaving 19 bases between the germline ends. CDR3 length: 15 amino acids. Germline CDR1 and CDR2: SGHRS and YFSETQ. CDR3 in amino acids: CASSQRDRARDIQYF. Here the CDR3 DNA reads TGCGCCAGCAGCCAAAGGGACCGTGCCAGGGACATTCAGTACTTC.

The genes are TRBV5-1 and TRBJ2-7; 11 nucleotides agree with TRBD2. This CDR3 is 15 amino acids long. The V and J ends lost 2 bases and 4 bases, in that order; junction bases with no gene match: 5. Germline lookup yields CDR1 SGHRS and CDR2 YFSETQ. CDR3 region: CASSFGSGRAYEQYF. The CDR3 DNA is TGCGCCAGCAGCTTCGGTAGCGGGAGGGCGTACGAGCAGTACTTC.

The genes are TRBV6-1 and TRBJ2-1, with TRBD1 identical over 8 bases. The CDR3 has 13 amino acids. V dropped 6 bases and J dropped 6; count of bases not matched to a gene: 4. CDR1 and CDR2 (germline): MNHNS, SASEGT. In nucleotides, the CDR3 is TGTGCCAGCAGCAGGGGGCTGGGCAATGAGCAGTTCTTC. This codes for CASSRGLGNEQFF.